These 5 T cell receptor beta chains were sequenced from one sample in a study of T cell repertoires in cytomegalovirus infection. TCRdb re-derived calls from the reads in MiXCR, one entry per CDR3 protein. The table has 200,000 to 300,000 distinct CDR3 sequences, approximately 13% seen once. The sample comprised PBMCs. Receptor source: a human donor in good health (CMV status not recorded). Some clones in this sample may be carry-over from other donors' samples.

This clonotype appeared many times. This chain connects TRBV7-2 to TRBJ2-5, with 7 positions matching TRBD1. The CDR3 is 15 residues long. V lost 0 bases to trimming and J lost 5 bases; unmatched junction nucleotides: 6. Per germline, CDR1 SGHTA and CDR2 FQGNSA. The CDR3: CASSLATGTGETQYF. Written as DNA, the CDR3 is TGTGCCAGCAGCTTAGCGACAGGGACCGGGGAGACCCAGTACTTC.

In its sample, this clonotype was seen a few times. The rearrangement links TRBV19 to TRBJ2-5, with unresolved D. V was cut by 7 bases and J by 3 bases, with 15 bases left in between. Germline CDR1 reads LNHDA; CDR2 reads SQIVND (reference sequence). The CDR3 loop spans 14 amino acids. As DNA, the CDR3 is TGTGCCAGTACTCCCGGCGGCCGTAAAGAGACCCAGTACTTC. As protein: CASTPGGRKETQYF.

This clonotype came up many times. This chain connects TRBV7-2 to TRBJ2-7; 9 positions match TRBD1. The V gene end was trimmed by 10 bases and the J gene end by 4 bases; junction bases not matched to a gene: 8. Germline lookup yields CDR1 SGHTA and CDR2 FQGNSA. The CDR3 has 13 amino acids. As DNA, the CDR3 is TGTGCCATCCAGGGACAGGGTGGGTACGAGCAGTACTTC. It translates to CAIQGQGGYEQYF.

This clonotype has more than one count but fewer than ten. The rearrangement links TRBV28 to TRBJ1-3, with D hard to call. Trimming removed 7 bases at V and 0 bases at J, with 10 bases between. CDR3 length equals 14 residues. From germline, CDR1 is MDHEN and CDR2 SYDVKM. CDR3 sequence: CASTRQYSGNTIYF. DNA of the CDR3: TGTGCCAGCACCCGGCAGTACTCTGGAAACACCATATATTTT.

In this sample, this clonotype turned up a few times. The chain is built from TRBV30 and TRBJ2-7; perhaps D is TRBD1 or TRBD2 (5 bases each). Germline V gives CDR1 GTSNPN, CDR2 SVGIG (reference sequence). Trimming took off 6 bases at V and 2 bases at J, with 20 bases between the two ends. This CDR3 contains 15 residues. CDR3 nucleotide sequence: TGTGCCTGCCAAAGTCAGGGAGTCAAGGCCTACGAGCAGTACTTC. It codes for CACQSQGVKAYEQYF.